Listed below are T cell receptor beta chains from one sample, sequenced in a study of cytotoxic CD8 clonotypes in ibrutinib-treated CLL. Method: immunoSEQ multiplex PCR; TCRdb's copy keeps in-frame clones and lacks some. Of roughly 170,000 clones in the sample, 70% to 85% are singletons; the top ten hold 3.5% to 5.5%. The sequenced sample was PBMCs, obtained after 24 months of ibrutinib treatment. These receptors all come from a human donor with chronic lymphocytic leukemia. Each CDR3 is given with its conserved first and last residue. The D gene is left open where the match is weak.

V: TRBV6-1; D: NA; J: TRBJ1-5; CDR3: CASGDRRNEPQHF
V: TRBV7-9; D: NA; J: NA; CDR3: CASSFLDEQYF
V: TRBV28; D: NA; J: TRBJ1-1; CDR3: CASSWVGRGRITEAFF
V: TRBV18; D: NA; J: TRBJ1-1; CDR3: CASSPIRGDEAFF
V: TRBV7-9; D: TRBD1; J: TRBJ1-3; CDR3: CASSQSGTGLSLAGNTIYF
V: TRBV29-1; D: NA; J: TRBJ1-2; CDR3: CSVQRDRHYTF
V: TRBV7-3; D: NA; J: TRBJ1-1; CDR3: CASSLSSGPGSNTEAFF
V: TRBV27; D: NA; J: TRBJ1-6; CDR3: CASSLGRFGSPLHF
V: TRBV19; D: NA; J: TRBJ1-2; CDR3: CASSSRGSYGYTF
V: TRBV2; D: NA; J: TRBJ1-4; CDR3: CASRDSNEKLFF
V: TRBV7-9; D: NA; J: TRBJ1-5; CDR3: CASSWDSTRQPQHF
V: TRBV7-9; D: NA; J: TRBJ1-3; CDR3: CASSLGHSGNTIYF
V: TRBV2; D: NA; J: TRBJ1-5; CDR3: CASSGAHNQPQHF
V: TRBV18; D: NA; J: TRBJ1-1; CDR3: CASSPQESGNTEAFF
V: TRBV5-1; D: NA; J: TRBJ1-1; CDR3: CASSLPTVNTEAFF
V: TRBV30; D: NA; J: TRBJ2-1; CDR3: CAWSVYRPRGNYNEQFF
V: TRBV5-1; D: NA; J: TRBJ1-2; CDR3: CASSLGRSGNYGYTF
V: TRBV6-1; D: NA; J: TRBJ2-7; CDR3: CASLGTRYEQYF
V: TRBV7-2; D: NA; J: TRBJ2-3; CDR3: CASSTPNTDTQYF
V: TRBV19; D: NA; J: TRBJ2-1; CDR3: CASSMGRASHNEQFF
V: TRBV4-1; D: TRBD1; J: TRBJ1-6; CDR3: CASSQEDRPSFYNSPLHF
V: TRBV10-2; D: TRBD2; J: TRBJ2-4; CDR3: CASSELAGGLKNIQYF
V: TRBV18; D: NA; J: TRBJ1-2; CDR3: CASSPRGDSYYGYTF
V: TRBV19; D: TRBD2; J: TRBJ2-1; CDR3: CASSMTSGRYNEQFF
V: TRBV9; D: NA; J: TRBJ1-1; CDR3: CASSAMAGGHTEAFF
V: TRBV6-6; D: NA; J: TRBJ1-4; CDR3: CASSNRGNEKLFF
V: TRBV2; D: TRBD1; J: TRBJ1-1; CDR3: CASRRQTGYTEAFF
V: TRBV4-1; D: TRBD2; J: TRBJ2-5; CDR3: CASSHPNGGGETQYF
V: TRBV12-5; D: NA; J: TRBJ1-3; CDR3: CASGRMQGLSGNTIYF
V: TRBV7-9; D: NA; J: TRBJ1-2; CDR3: CASSPPGGFGYGYTF
V: TRBV20-1; D: NA; J: TRBJ1-4; CDR3: CSALQGEKLFF
V: TRBV6-5; D: TRBD2; J: TRBJ2-1; CDR3: CASRRLAGRKNEQFF
V: TRBV4-1; D: NA; J: TRBJ2-7; CDR3: CASSQVFGTKYEQYF
V: TRBV30; D: NA; J: TRBJ1-1; CDR3: CAWSRGSDGSNMNTEAFF
V: TRBV6-6; D: NA; J: TRBJ2-1; CDR3: CASGDTYNEQFF
V: TRBV5-5; D: TRBD1; J: TRBJ1-3; CDR3: CASIQSGTGSHTIYF
V: TRBV10-3; D: NA; J: TRBJ2-7; CDR3: CAISAGDSSYEQYF
V: TRBV7-9; D: NA; J: TRBJ2-2; CDR3: CASSLDWGTGELFF
V: TRBV11-2; D: NA; J: TRBJ2-3; CDR3: CASSLRETTDTQYF
V: TRBV14; D: NA; J: TRBJ2-3; CDR3: CASSQEKGGRGPDTQYF
V: TRBV4-2; D: TRBD1; J: TRBJ2-1; CDR3: CASSSRDRGNDEQFF
V: TRBV7-2; D: NA; J: TRBJ2-5; CDR3: CASSLEALAQETQYF
V: TRBV7-2; D: NA; J: TRBJ1-5; CDR3: CASSLWRGTQPQHF
V: TRBV9; D: NA; J: TRBJ1-3; CDR3: CASSASGAGNTIYF